The 23 T cell receptor beta chains in this list originate from one sample, sequenced in a study of T cells in Graves' hyperthyroidism and ophthalmopathy. TCR beta CDR3 region amplification was performed from RNA transcripts. TCR CDR3 underwent first-round RT-PCR with the HTBI primer set. Each CDR3 protein gets one entry after TCRdb re-called the multiplex PCR reads with MiXCR. Of 490,000 or so distinct CDR3 sequences listed, 20% are singletons. Source material: blood. These receptors came from a man aged 35 to 55 with Graves' ophthalmopathy.

V usage is TRBV12-3 or TRBV12-4 and J usage is TRBJ2-4; 7 nucleotides match TRBD1. Unmatched junction bases numbered 2, after V lost 3 bases and J lost 3 bases. CDR3 size: 14 residues. The CDR3 DNA reads as TGTGCCAGCAGTTTGTGGACAGGCAAAAACATTCAGTACTTC. Residues: CASSLWTGKNIQYF.

This chain uses TRBV5-8 with TRBJ2-5; 9 positions match TRBD2. The CDR3 length is 13 residues. Germline-derived CDR1 and CDR2 are SGHTS and YDEGEE. Germline trimming cut 4 bases from V and 6 bases from J; bases unmatched to any gene: 4. CDR3 residues: CASSGGGGQTQYF. In DNA form, the CDR3 reads TGTGCCAGCAGCGGCGGGGGGGGACAGACCCAGTACTTC. Full variable domain (outside the CDR3, taken from reference TRBV5-8 and TRBJ2-5): EAGVTQSPTHLIKTRGQQATLRCSPISGHTSVYWYQQALGLGLQFLLWYDEGEERNRGNFPPRFSGRQFPNYSSELNVNALELEDSALYLCASSGGGGQTQYFGPGTRLLVL.

This clonotype has at least ten counts. The chain carries TRBV12-3 or TRBV12-4 and TRBJ2-1; no firm D call. Trimming shortened V by 6 bases and J by 5 bases, and 14 bases separated the two germline ends. There are 14 residues in the CDR3. The CDR3 DNA sequence: TGTGCCAGCAGCCCCGCGCTAGAAAACAATGAGCAGTTCTTC. It is translated as CASSPALENNEQFF.

This clonotype has at least ten counts. The chain is built from TRBV18 and TRBJ1-1, with TRBD1 as a possible D gene (6 bases). This CDR3 is built from 16 residues. The germline CDR1 and CDR2 sequences are KGHSH and LQKENI. Between the trimmed V and J ends, which lost 6 bases and 5 bases, there was a span of 22 bases. This CDR3 is CASSPPGVLRGTEAFF. The CDR3 nucleotides are TGTGCCAGCTCTCCCCCCGGGGTCCTGAGGGGGACTGAAGCTTTCTTT.

A word on this clonotype: This could be a read error, since a much larger clone is one nucleotide away. The chain employs TRBV18 and TRBJ2-5; possible D gene TRBD2, 5 bases. The CDR3 consists of 16 residues. Per germline, CDR1 KGHSH and CDR2 LQKENI. The DNA for the CDR3 is TGTGCCGGCTCACCACTCCCAGCGGCGAGCCAAGAGACCCAGTACTTC. It codes for CAGSPLPAASQETQYF.

The rearrangement joins TRBV7-8 to TRBJ2-1; a possible D gene is TRBD1 (5 bases). V was cut by 5 bases and J by 8 bases, with 22 bases left in between. The germline CDR1 and CDR2 sequences are SGHVS and FQNEAQ. There are 16 residues in the CDR3. CDR3 sequence: CASSRRAGATGHEQFF. DNA for the CDR3: TGTGCCAGCAGCCGAAGAGCTGGAGCAACAGGCCATGAGCAGTTCTTC.

The table lists this clonotype with many counts. The gene calls are TRBV6-1 and TRBJ2-7; 8 bases align to TRBD1. CDR1 and CDR2 (germline): MNHNS, SASEGT. The CDR3 extends over 14 amino acids. J gave up 3 bases and V 6 bases, and 7 bases lay outside the gene matches. CDR3: CASSRQGTSYEQYF. Written as DNA, the CDR3 is TGTGCCAGCAGCAGACAGGGGACGAGCTACGAGCAGTACTTC.

The genes are TRBV10-2 and TRBJ1-2; D is unclear. The CDR3 has 12 amino acids. CDR1 is WSHSY and CDR2 is SAAADI in the germline V gene. Trimming left V 10 bases short and J 5 bases short, with 14 bases between. The CDR3 DNA is TGCGCCACAGAGGGAGTTGAATATGGCTACACCTTC. Encoded protein: CATEGVEYGYTF.

The V call is TRBV5-4, the J call TRBJ2-2; D gene unclear. The CDR3 covers 14 residues. Trimming removed 5 bases from V and 6 bases from J, with 14 bases in between. The germline CDR1 and CDR2 sequences are SGHNT and YYREEE (reference sequence). The CDR3 bases are TGTGCCAGCAGTTGGGATGTTTATTCCGGGGAGCTGTTTTTT. This translates into CASSWDVYSGELFF. The entire variable domain, with the rest obtained from reference TRBV5-4 and TRBJ2-2, is as follows: ETGVTQSPTHLIKTRGQQVTLRCSSQSGHNTVSWYQQALGQGPQFIFQYYREEENGRGNFPPRFSGLQFPNYSSELNVNALELDDSALYLCASSWDVYSGELFFGEGSRLTVL.

This clonotype was detected ten times or more. The chain links TRBV5-1 to TRBJ2-2; D may be TRBD1 (5 bases). The CDR3 is 15 amino acids. Germline CDR1 reads SGHRS; CDR2 reads YFSETQ. The V end was cut by 0 bases, the J end by 1 base, with 7 bases between. This CDR3 reads CASSLARGNTGELFF. The CDR3 coding sequence is TGCGCCAGCAGCTTGGCAAGGGGGAACACCGGGGAGCTGTTTTTT.

This clonotype was observed a handful of times. The J gene is TRBJ2-5, the V gene TRBV7-9, with D possibly TRBD1 on 6 matching bases. V dropped 3 bases and J dropped 5 bases, with 13 bases sitting between them. Germline CDR1 SEHNR, CDR2 FQNEAQ (reference sequence). This CDR3 contains 14 residues. CDR3 loop: CASSLDSPTETQYF. The CDR3 nucleotides read TGTGCCAGCAGCTTGGACAGCCCTACGGAGACCCAGTACTTC.

Only a few counts were recorded for this clonotype. This chain connects TRBV9 to TRBJ2-1; the match to TRBD2 covers 9 bases. V shed 8 bases, J shed 7 bases, and the junction held 4 bases outside the gene matches. The CDR3 covers 12 residues. Germline V lookup: CDR1 SGDLS, CDR2 YYNGEE. The CDR3 protein is CASSSGSNEQFF. CDR3 DNA sequence: TGTGCCAGTAGTAGCGGGAGTAATGAGCAGTTCTTC.

V gene TRBV7-2 combines with J gene TRBJ2-3; TRBD2 agrees at 9 bases. There are 16 residues in the CDR3. Losses at the gene ends were 1 base for V and 4 bases for J; bases not matched to a gene: 6. The germline gives CDR1 SGHTA, CDR2 FQGNSA. CDR3: CASSLGSRGGADTQYF. Written as DNA, the CDR3 is TGTGCCAGCAGCTTAGGATCGCGGGGGGGCGCAGATACGCAGTATTTT.

For the CDR3, the DNA is TGCAGTGCGGAGATAGCGGGGAGCTCCTACGAGCAGTACTTC. Translation: CSAEIAGSSYEQYF. The chain employs TRBV20-1 and TRBJ2-7; 8 bases are a match to TRBD2. Germline V CDR1 and CDR2: DFQATT, SNEGSKA (reference sequence). The CDR3 covers 14 residues. V trimming: 6 bases; J trimming: 0 bases; junction bases outside the gene matches: 7.

This clonotype was seen at least ten times. This chain connects TRBV7-8 to TRBJ2-1; 7 bases agree with TRBD1. Germline CDR1 reads SGHVS; CDR2 reads FQNEAQ. The CDR3 is 13 amino acids. Trimming at V came to 4 bases and at J to 6 bases, leaving 3 bases not matched to a gene. The CDR3 region is CASSYGQANEQFF. CDR3 nucleotides: TGTGCCAGCAGCTACGGACAGGCCAATGAGCAGTTCTTC.

The V call is TRBV5-1, the J call TRBJ1-2, with 7 bases matching TRBD1. Trimming removed 3 bases from V and 5 bases from J; junction bases left unmatched: 4. The CDR3 totals 13 residues. CDR1 is SGHRS and CDR2 is YFSETQ in the germline V gene. DNA for the CDR3: TGCGCCAGCAGCTCGACAGGGCGATATGGCTACACCTTC. Translated: CASSSTGRYGYTF. Filled out from reference TRBV5-1 and TRBJ1-2, the complete variable domain reads KAGVTQTPRYLIKTRGQQVTLSCSPISGHRSVSWYQQTPGQGLQFLFEYFSETQRNKGNFPGRFSGRQFSNSRSEMNVSTLELGDSALYLCASSSTGRYGYTFGSGTRLTVV.

The chain uses TRBV6-1 and TRBJ2-3; perhaps TRBD2 as D (6 bases). Germline lookup yields CDR1 MNHNS and CDR2 SASEGT. V was clipped by 2 bases and J by 7 bases, with 10 bases between them. This CDR3 has 13 amino acids. Here the CDR3 reads CASSEQDYYTQYF. The CDR3 bases are TGTGCCAGCAGTGAACAGGACTATTATACGCAGTATTTT.

This clonotype was found a few times. V is TRBV7-9 and J is TRBJ2-1; no reliable D call. The CDR3 is 15 amino acids. V dropped 5 bases and J dropped 8 bases, with 19 bases sitting between them. Per the germline V gene, CDR1 is SEHNR and CDR2 is FQNEAQ (reference sequence). CDR3 in DNA: TGTGCCAGCAGCACATCGGAAGGGTATGGCCATGAGCAGTTCTTC. Its protein product is CASSTSEGYGHEQFF. Based on the CDR3 plus reference TRBV7-9 and TRBJ2-1, the full variable domain is DTGVSQNPRHKITKRGQNVTFRCDPISEHNRLYWYRQTLGQGPEFLTYFQNEAQLEKSRLLSDRFSAERPKGSFSTLEIQRTEQGDSAMYLCASSTSEGYGHEQFFGPGTRLTVL.

The chain is built from TRBV11-2 and TRBJ2-5, with TRBD1 as a possible D gene (6 bases). This CDR3 region has 15 residues. Germline V gene data show CDR1 as SGHAT and CDR2 as FQNNGV. The V and J ends lost 3 bases and 2 bases respectively, with 13 bases between them. The CDR3 spells CASSLGASVQETQYF. Written as DNA, the CDR3 is TGTGCCAGCAGCTTGGGGGCCAGCGTTCAAGAGACCCAGTACTTC. Supplemented by reference TRBV11-2 and TRBJ2-5, the full variable domain reads EAGVAQSPRYKIIEKRQSVAFWCNPISGHATLYWYQQILGQGPKLLIQFQNNGVVDDSQLPKDRFSAERLKGVDSTLKIQPAKLEDSAVYLCASSLGASVQETQYFGPGTRLLVL.

This clonotype has at least ten counts. The CDR3 protein is CASSSPGKTAKNIQYF. The CDR3 nucleotides read TGTGCCAGCAGCTCCCCAGGGAAAACGGCCAAAAACATTCAGTACTTC. The chain recombines TRBV7-8 with TRBJ2-4; a possible D gene is TRBD1 (5 bases). CDR1 is SGHVS and CDR2 is FQNEAQ in the germline V gene. Trimming left V 4 bases short and J 1 base short, with 14 bases between. This CDR3 region has 16 residues.

In this sample, this clonotype turned up many times. The CDR3 reads CASSPFGTGVYNEQFF. CDR3 sequence (DNA): TGTGCCAGCTCACCTTTCGGGACAGGCGTTTACAATGAGCAGTTCTTC. The chain joins TRBV18 to TRBJ2-1; 8 bases agree with TRBD1. This CDR3 contains 16 residues. With V trimmed by 3 bases and J by 4 bases, 8 bases remained unmatched. CDR1 is KGHSH and CDR2 is LQKENI in the germline V gene.

The CDR3, as DNA: TGTGCCATCAGTGATTGGCGGGAGACAGCCCCCTACGAGCAGTACTTC. This gives the protein CAISDWRETAPYEQYF. The chain couples TRBV10-3 to TRBJ2-7, with TRBD2 matching 7 bases. CDR3 length equals 16 residues. J lost 2 bases, V lost 3 bases, and 10 bases had no gene match. Germline lookup yields CDR1 ENHRY and CDR2 SYGVKD.

As concerns this clonotype: A read error may explain this, as a much larger clone is one base away. The chain combines TRBV11-2 with TRBJ2-3, with 8 bases matching TRBD2. J was trimmed by 4 bases and V by 5 bases; bases with no gene match: 17. The CDR3 has 18 amino acids. Germline lookup yields CDR1 SGHAT and CDR2 FQNNGV. The CDR3 DNA reads as TGTGCCAGCAGCGGGAGGGCTAGCGGGCTTCCTAGCGCAGATACGCAGTATTTT. Translated, it gives CASSGRASGLPSADTQYF.